This TCR beta chain was captured by sequencing in a study of T cell repertoires in cytomegalovirus infection. About the research overall: An indication of both CMV infection and matching HLA type came from public TCR beta signatures.

Findings and caveats of the study: HLA-C-restricted TCR beta clonotypes specific for CMV led the ex vivo response. Carriage of CMV together with the relevant HLA was identifiable through cumulative public TCR beta family frequency.

A word on this clonotype: Its target is not known.

This CDR3 has 13 amino acids. The germline V gene has CDR1 SQVTM and CDR2 ANQGSEA. Trimming left V 0 bases short and J 4 bases short, with 9 bases between. TCRdb redid the calling of the reads with MiXCR, one entry per CDR3 protein. Of about 530,000 distinct CDR3 sequences listed, around 27% were seen once; the top ten hold less than 15%. This chain joins TRBV29-1 and TRBJ1-2, with D unresolved. Material for sequencing was PBMCs. The TCR sequence derives from a human donor in good health (CMV status not recorded). Some clones in this sample may be carry-over from other donors' samples. CDR3 protein: CSVEDGSGYGYTF. The CDR3 coding sequence is TGCAGCGTTGAAGACGGGTCTGGCTATGGCTACACCTTC.